This T cell receptor beta chain was sequenced in a study of cytomegalovirus exposure and HLA in healthy donors. Use of 60 Vbeta and 13 Jbeta primers characterized the PCR. Sequencing used immunoSEQ multiplex PCR; TCRdb keeps in-frame clones, though not all of them. The table lists some 200,000 clones, 75% to 85% of them singletons. Between the trimmed V and J ends, which lost 4 bases and 7 bases, there was a span of 19 bases. This CDR3 is 16 amino acids long. Per germline, CDR1 SGHAT and CDR2 FQNNGV. The chain uses TRBV11-2 and TRBJ1-4; D perhaps matches TRBD1 (6 bases). The TCR comes from a male donor in good health and CMV-seropositive. The sample taken for sequencing was PBMCs. The CDR3 DNA follows: TGTGCCAGCAGCTCTAAAGACCAGGGGATTGGTGAAAAACTGTTTTTT. The encoded protein is CASSSKDQGIGEKLFF.